Listed below are T cell receptor beta chains from one sample, sequenced in a study of T cell responses to AZD1222 COVID-19 vaccine. Using immunoSEQ multiplex PCR, the repertoire was profiled, and TCRdb retains in-frame clones only, with some absent. Of 150,000 to 200,000 clones listed, less than 95% are singletons. This sample comprised peripheral blood, obtained 28 days after the second AZD1222 dose. These receptors were taken from an adult who received the AZD1222 COVID-19 vaccine. The CDR3 runs from the conserved cysteine through the conserved F or W. A D gene is named only where the DNA matches it firmly. The size entry is marked missing in some rows and otherwise reads once, few, many or a size class.

d_call: NA
j_call: TRBJ1-6
clone_size: once
v_call: TRBV7-3
cdr3_aa: CASSSGSRNSPLHF
cdr3_nt: TGTGCCAGCAGCTCAGGGTCTCGTAATTCACCCCTCCACTTT

d_call: NA
j_call: TRBJ1-3
clone_size: NA
v_call: TRBV5-6
cdr3_aa: CASSNSGNTIYF
cdr3_nt: TGTGCCAGCAGTAATTCTGGAAACACCATATATTTT

d_call: NA
j_call: TRBJ2-5
clone_size: NA
v_call: TRBV3-1/TRBV3-2
cdr3_aa: CASTSGLTQYF
cdr3_nt: TGTGCCAGCACCTCAGGGTTGACCCAGTACTTC

d_call: TRBD1
j_call: TRBJ2-7
clone_size: NA
v_call: TRBV5-6
cdr3_aa: CASSRTGGSYEQYF
cdr3_nt: TGTGCCAGCAGCAGGACAGGGGGCTCCTACGAGCAGTACTTC

d_call: TRBD1
j_call: TRBJ2-7
clone_size: NA
v_call: TRBV7-6
cdr3_aa: CASSLAVGRGYYEQYF
cdr3_nt: TGTGCCAGCAGCTTAGCCGTTGGCAGGGGGTACTACGAGCAGTACTTC

d_call: TRBD2
j_call: TRBJ2-2
clone_size: NA
v_call: TRBV7-3
cdr3_aa: CASSLTIAGLKTGELFF
cdr3_nt: TGTGCCAGCAGCTTAACAATAGCGGGATTGAAAACCGGGGAGCTGTTTTTT

d_call: NA
j_call: TRBJ1-6
clone_size: NA
v_call: TRBV27
cdr3_aa: CASRKSSRTVSDSPLHF
cdr3_nt: TGTGCCAGCAGAAAATCTAGTCGGACAGTCTCTGATTCACCCCTCCACTTT

d_call: NA
j_call: TRBJ2-2
clone_size: NA
v_call: TRBV18
cdr3_aa: CASSPSEGGLNAGELFF
cdr3_nt: TGTGCCAGCTCACCCTCAGAGGGGGGCCTCAACGCCGGGGAGCTGTTTTTT

d_call: NA
j_call: TRBJ2-5
clone_size: NA
v_call: TRBV29-1
cdr3_aa: CSVSAETQYF
cdr3_nt: TGCAGCGTTTCCGCGGAGACCCAGTACTTC

d_call: NA
j_call: TRBJ2-1
clone_size: NA
v_call: TRBV30
cdr3_aa: CAWSEANEQFF
cdr3_nt: TGTGCCTGGAGTGAGGCTAATGAGCAGTTCTTC

d_call: NA
j_call: TRBJ1-2
clone_size: once
v_call: TRBV28
cdr3_aa: CASSFRDASYGYTF
cdr3_nt: TGTGCCAGCAGTTTCCGGGATGCGTCCTATGGCTACACCTTC

d_call: TRBD2
j_call: TRBJ2-2
clone_size: NA
v_call: TRBV7-6
cdr3_aa: CASSLGGGANTGELFF
cdr3_nt: TGTGCCAGCAGCTTAGGCGGGGGTGCGAACACCGGGGAGCTGTTTTTT

d_call: NA
j_call: TRBJ2-7
clone_size: NA
v_call: TRBV28
cdr3_aa: CASSFHPTYEQYF
cdr3_nt: TGTGCCAGCAGTTTTCACCCCACCTACGAGCAGTACTTC

d_call: TRBD1
j_call: TRBJ2-3
clone_size: once
v_call: TRBV24-1
cdr3_aa: CATSDSTGAADTQYF
cdr3_nt: TGTGCCACCAGTGATTCGACAGGGGCGGCAGATACGCAGTATTTT

d_call: TRBD2
j_call: TRBJ2-2
clone_size: NA
v_call: TRBV5-1
cdr3_aa: CASSPGGAGELFF
cdr3_nt: TGCGCCAGCAGCCCGGGGGGGGCCGGGGAGCTGTTTTTT

d_call: TRBD1
j_call: TRBJ1-2
clone_size: NA
v_call: TRBV24-1
cdr3_aa: CATSDPDRVYGYTF
cdr3_nt: TGTGCCACCAGTGATCCCGACAGGGTGTATGGCTACACCTTC

d_call: TRBD2
j_call: TRBJ2-7
clone_size: NA
v_call: TRBV6-5
cdr3_aa: CASSSGLAGPILEQYF
cdr3_nt: TGTGCCAGCAGTTCCGGACTAGCGGGACCCATACTCGAGCAGTACTTC

d_call: NA
j_call: TRBJ1-6
clone_size: NA
v_call: TRBV27
cdr3_aa: CASNLQGNSPLHF
cdr3_nt: TGTGCCAGCAATCTTCAGGGGAATTCACCCCTCCACTTT

d_call: TRBD1
j_call: TRBJ2-7
clone_size: NA
v_call: TRBV6-2/TRBV6-3
cdr3_aa: CASSYGTGDPYEQYF
cdr3_nt: TGTGCCAGCAGTTACGGGACAGGGGACCCCTACGAGCAGTACTTC

d_call: TRBD1
j_call: TRBJ2-2
clone_size: NA
v_call: TRBV9
cdr3_aa: CASSRTLGQGAIGGELFF
cdr3_nt: TGTGCCAGCAGCCGCACGTTGGGACAGGGGGCAATCGGCGGGGAGCTGTTTTTT

d_call: NA
j_call: TRBJ1-6
clone_size: NA
v_call: TRBV27
cdr3_aa: CASSQGVTGGSPLHF
cdr3_nt: TGTGCCAGCAGTCAAGGGGTGACAGGTGGTTCACCCCTCCACTTT

d_call: NA
j_call: TRBJ1-2
clone_size: NA
v_call: TRBV6-1
cdr3_aa: CASSEDFSYGYTF
cdr3_nt: TGTGCCAGCAGTGAAGACTTCTCTTATGGCTACACCTTC

d_call: NA
j_call: TRBJ1-1
clone_size: NA
v_call: TRBV19
cdr3_aa: CASSPRRNTEAFF
cdr3_nt: TGTGCCAGTAGCCCGAGGAGGAACACTGAAGCTTTCTTT

d_call: TRBD1
j_call: TRBJ2-7
clone_size: NA
v_call: TRBV28
cdr3_aa: CATRIGRGPGALREQYF
cdr3_nt: TGTGCCACCAGGATCGGCAGGGGGCCGGGGGCGCTTCGCGAGCAGTACTTC

d_call: NA
j_call: TRBJ1-3
clone_size: NA
v_call: TRBV6-5
cdr3_aa: CASRWDWDSGNTIYF
cdr3_nt: TGTGCCAGCAGGTGGGATTGGGACTCTGGAAACACCATATATTTT

d_call: TRBD1
j_call: TRBJ1-5
clone_size: NA
v_call: TRBV19
cdr3_aa: CASSLGQGSATRNQPQHF
cdr3_nt: TGTGCCAGTAGTTTAGGACAGGGGTCCGCCACCCGAAATCAGCCCCAGCATTTT

d_call: NA
j_call: TRBJ1-5
clone_size: NA
v_call: TRBV6-6
cdr3_aa: CATRQTNSNQPQHF
cdr3_nt: TGTGCCACGAGACAGACGAATAGCAATCAGCCCCAGCATTTT

d_call: NA
j_call: TRBJ2-7
clone_size: NA
v_call: TRBV19
cdr3_aa: CASSNRVSYEQYF
cdr3_nt: TGTGCCAGTAGTAACAGGGTTTCCTACGAGCAGTACTTC

d_call: NA
j_call: TRBJ2-5
clone_size: NA
v_call: TRBV5-6
cdr3_aa: CASSSTGRGVGETQYF
cdr3_nt: TGTGCCAGCAGTTCTACAGGGAGAGGCGTGGGAGAGACCCAGTACTTC

d_call: NA
j_call: TRBJ1-3
clone_size: NA
v_call: TRBV3-1/TRBV3-2
cdr3_aa: CASSQDLQGAGNTIYF
cdr3_nt: TGTGCCAGCAGCCAAGATTTACAGGGTGCTGGAAACACCATATATTTT

d_call: TRBD1
j_call: TRBJ2-5
clone_size: NA
v_call: TRBV28
cdr3_aa: CASSLNRGEETQYF
cdr3_nt: TGTGCCAGCAGCTTGAACAGGGGAGAGGAGACCCAGTACTTC

d_call: TRBD1
j_call: TRBJ2-5
clone_size: NA
v_call: TRBV13
cdr3_aa: CASSPWTGTRETQYF
cdr3_nt: TGTGCCAGCAGCCCGTGGACAGGAACCAGGGAGACCCAGTACTTC

d_call: TRBD1
j_call: TRBJ1-2
clone_size: NA
v_call: TRBV4-3
cdr3_aa: CASSQMDRKTNYGYTF
cdr3_nt: TGCGCCAGCAGCCAGATGGACAGGAAAACTAACTATGGCTACACCTTC

d_call: NA
j_call: TRBJ2-1
clone_size: NA
v_call: TRBV21-1
cdr3_aa: CASPPHNEQFF
cdr3_nt: TGTGCCAGCCCCCCCCACAATGAGCAGTTCTTC

d_call: TRBD1
j_call: TRBJ2-3
clone_size: NA
v_call: TRBV4-1
cdr3_aa: CASSSTRGFTDTQYF
cdr3_nt: TGCGCCAGCAGCTCGACCAGGGGGTTTACAGATACGCAGTATTTT

d_call: NA
j_call: TRBJ2-3
clone_size: once
v_call: TRBV5-1
cdr3_aa: CASSWGTSTDTQYF
cdr3_nt: TGCGCCAGCAGCTGGGGGACTAGCACAGATACGCAGTATTTT

d_call: TRBD1
j_call: TRBJ2-2
clone_size: many
v_call: TRBV4-2
cdr3_aa: CASSQGQGVDGELFF
cdr3_nt: TGTGCCAGCAGCCAGGGACAGGGAGTTGACGGGGAGCTGTTTTTT

d_call: TRBD1
j_call: TRBJ2-7
clone_size: NA
v_call: TRBV19
cdr3_aa: CASSRQGDLYEQYF
cdr3_nt: TGTGCCAGTAGTCGCCAGGGGGACCTTTACGAGCAGTACTTC

d_call: NA
j_call: TRBJ1-1
clone_size: NA
v_call: TRBV5-1
cdr3_aa: CASSLAWTAGNTEAFF
cdr3_nt: TGCGCCAGCAGCTTGGCTTGGACAGCTGGGAACACTGAAGCTTTCTTT

d_call: TRBD1
j_call: TRBJ1-3
clone_size: NA
v_call: TRBV4-2
cdr3_aa: CASSQDGTVGNTIYF
cdr3_nt: TGTGCCAGCAGCCAAGATGGGACAGTAGGAAACACCATATATTTT

d_call: TRBD1
j_call: TRBJ1-1
clone_size: many
v_call: TRBV4-2
cdr3_aa: CAVRGPGVGEAFF
cdr3_nt: TGTGCCGTCAGGGGGCCGGGGGTCGGTGAAGCTTTCTTT

d_call: TRBD2
j_call: TRBJ2-7
clone_size: NA
v_call: TRBV7-9
cdr3_aa: CASSRSGTAHEQYF
cdr3_nt: TGTGCCAGCAGCCGGAGCGGGACGGCCCACGAGCAGTACTTC

d_call: TRBD2
j_call: TRBJ2-1
clone_size: NA
v_call: TRBV6-5
cdr3_aa: CASSTSGIHGEQFF
cdr3_nt: TGTGCCAGCAGCACTAGCGGGATCCATGGTGAGCAGTTCTTC

d_call: TRBD2
j_call: TRBJ2-1
clone_size: NA
v_call: TRBV18
cdr3_aa: CASSPLLAGAAVEQFF
cdr3_nt: TGTGCCAGCTCACCATTACTAGCGGGGGCCGCGGTTGAGCAGTTCTTC

d_call: TRBD1
j_call: TRBJ1-2
clone_size: NA
v_call: TRBV27
cdr3_aa: CASSLDSGTVGYTF
cdr3_nt: TGTGCCAGCAGTTTAGACTCCGGGACAGTAGGCTACACCTTC

d_call: NA
j_call: TRBJ2-5
clone_size: NA
v_call: TRBV7-2
cdr3_aa: CASSLELVIETQYF
cdr3_nt: TGTGCCAGCAGCTTAGAGCTAGTTATTGAGACCCAGTACTTC

d_call: NA
j_call: TRBJ2-7
clone_size: NA
v_call: TRBV10-3
cdr3_aa: CAISEGGTVSYEQYF
cdr3_nt: TGTGCCATCAGTGAAGGGGGGACAGTTTCCTACGAGCAGTACTTC

d_call: TRBD1
j_call: TRBJ1-3
clone_size: NA
v_call: TRBV15
cdr3_aa: CATSDLDRGRPGNTIYF
cdr3_nt: TGTGCCACATCAGATTTGGACAGGGGACGACCTGGAAACACCATATATTTT

d_call: NA
j_call: TRBJ1-3
clone_size: NA
v_call: TRBV19
cdr3_aa: CASSAGPGGNTIYF
cdr3_nt: TGTGCCAGTAGTGCGGGACCGGGTGGAAACACCATATATTTT

d_call: TRBD1
j_call: TRBJ1-5
clone_size: NA
v_call: TRBV6-5
cdr3_aa: CASSYRGGRDNQPQHF
cdr3_nt: TGTGCCAGCAGTTACCGAGGGGGCAGGGACAATCAGCCCCAGCATTTT

d_call: NA
j_call: TRBJ2-7
clone_size: NA
v_call: TRBV11-2
cdr3_aa: CASSFNGGDGSTEYF
cdr3_nt: TGTGCCAGCAGCTTCAATGGGGGCGACGGGTCGACGGAGTACTTC

d_call: NA
j_call: TRBJ2-2
clone_size: NA
v_call: TRBV6-2/TRBV6-3
cdr3_aa: CASSYRDTGELFF
cdr3_nt: TGTGCCAGCAGTTACAGGGACACCGGGGAGCTGTTTTTT